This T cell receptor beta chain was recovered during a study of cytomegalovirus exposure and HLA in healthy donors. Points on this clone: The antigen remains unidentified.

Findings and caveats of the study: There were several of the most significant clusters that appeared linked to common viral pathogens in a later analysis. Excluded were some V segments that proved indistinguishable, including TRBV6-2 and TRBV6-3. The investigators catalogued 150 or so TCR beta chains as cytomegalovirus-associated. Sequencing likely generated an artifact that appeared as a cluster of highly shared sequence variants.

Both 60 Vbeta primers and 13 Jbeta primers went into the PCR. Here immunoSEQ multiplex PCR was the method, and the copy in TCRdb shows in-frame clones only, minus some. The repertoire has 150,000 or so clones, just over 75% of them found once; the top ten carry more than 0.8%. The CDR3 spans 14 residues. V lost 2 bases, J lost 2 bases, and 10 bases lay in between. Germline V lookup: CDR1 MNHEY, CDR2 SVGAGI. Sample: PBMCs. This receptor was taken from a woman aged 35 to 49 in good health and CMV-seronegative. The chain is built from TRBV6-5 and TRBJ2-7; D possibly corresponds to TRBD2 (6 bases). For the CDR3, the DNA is TGTGCCAGCAGTTACGGGGCGGGACCCTACGAGCAGTACTTC. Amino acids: CASSYGAGPYEQYF.